These 27 T cell receptor beta chains came from one sample sequenced in a study of T cell changes during pregnancy in multiple sclerosis. Method: immunoSEQ multiplex PCR; TCRdb's copy keeps in-frame clones and lacks some. This table has around 73,000 clones, over 80% appearing once. The input for sequencing was peripheral blood, taken in the third trimester of pregnancy. The receptor set was obtained from a female donor in good health, enrolled as a control in a pregnancy study.

The CDR3 DNA follows: TGCGCCAGCAGCTTGGTAGCTGGGGCAGGGTCCACTGAAGCTTTCTTT. This translates into CASSLVAGAGSTEAFF. This chain uses TRBV5-1 with TRBJ1-1, with D possibly TRBD1 on 5 matching bases. V dropped 0 bases and J dropped 4 bases, with 16 bases sitting between them. In germline, CDR1 is SGHRS, CDR2 YFSETQ. The CDR3 is 16 amino acids.

The J gene is TRBJ1-1, the V gene TRBV28, with TRBD1 identical over 9 bases. Germline CDR1 is MDHEN and CDR2 is SYDVKM. This CDR3 contains 18 residues. J was trimmed by 0 bases and V by 1 base; bases with no gene match: 9. The CDR3 nucleotides read TGTGCCAGCAGTTTATTTAGGGGACAGGGCGGAATGAACACTGAAGCTTTCTTT. Its protein is CASSLFRGQGGMNTEAFF.

The V gene is TRBV2, the J gene TRBJ2-2, with TRBD1 identical over 7 bases. Germline CDR1 is SNHLY and CDR2 is FYNNEI. Trimming took 1 base from V and 4 from J; bases not matched to a gene: 12. The CDR3 length is 18 residues. The CDR3 bases are TGTGCCAGCAGTGAAGGGTGGTACAGGGGCGGTCGCACCGGGGAGCTGTTTTTT. Protein product: CASSEGWYRGGRTGELFF.

The V and J genes are TRBV12-5 and TRBJ2-5, with 13 positions matching TRBD2. Germline CDR1 LGHNT, CDR2 FRNRAP. The V and J ends lost 1 base and 1 base, in that order; junction bases with no gene match: 9. The CDR3 spans 19 residues. In DNA form, the CDR3 reads TGTGCTAGTGGTTTGGCTAAGACTGGGACTAGCGGGGCCCAAGAGACCCAGTACTTC. Amino acids: CASGLAKTGTSGAQETQYF.

This sequence joins TRBV9 and TRBJ2-1; D unresolved. There are 16 residues in the CDR3. CDR1 is SGDLS, CDR2 YYNGEE, per germline. Trimming removed 3 bases at V and 6 bases at J, with 19 bases between. CDR3 in amino acids: CASSGFLVTSLNEQFF. In DNA form, the CDR3 reads TGTGCCAGCAGCGGGTTCCTAGTGACGTCCCTCAATGAGCAGTTCTTC.

V is TRBV11-3 and J is TRBJ1-1; D call uncertain. Germline V gene lookup returns CDR1 SGHNT and CDR2 YENEEA. The CDR3 length is 13 residues. Trimming cost V 0 bases and J 1 base, with 3 bases left between them. CDR3 bases: TGTGCCAGCAGCTTAGATCAGAACACTGAAGCTTTCTTT. Amino acid sequence: CASSLDQNTEAFF.

The chain carries TRBV29-1 and TRBJ2-7; 14 nucleotides line up with TRBD2. Germline CDR1 reads SQVTM; CDR2 reads ANQGSEA. Trimming at V came to 5 bases and at J to 4 bases, leaving 7 bases not matched to a gene. The CDR3 sequence is 15 residues long. The CDR3 here is CSVLGLAGVPYEQYF. The CDR3 DNA follows: TGCAGCGTTCTGGGACTAGCGGGAGTACCATACGAGCAGTACTTC.

This clone has a single count. The V call is TRBV5-1, the J call TRBJ2-5; D might be TRBD2 (6 bases). CDR3 size: 15 residues. Germline CDR1 is SGHRS and CDR2 is YFSETQ. Trimming shortened V by 2 bases and J by 3 bases, and 14 bases separated the two germline ends. CDR3: CASSLPGTLKETQYF. CDR3 bases: TGCGCCAGCAGCTTACCCGGGACTCTTAAAGAGACCCAGTACTTC.

This clone appeared once. The chain is built from TRBV5-6 and TRBJ1-1; D remains unclear. This CDR3 spans 13 amino acids. Trimming shortened V by 4 bases and J by 6 bases, and 13 bases separated the two germline ends. Germline lookup yields CDR1 SGHDT and CDR2 YYEEEE. The CDR3 protein is CASSRVGGAEAFF. CDR3 sequence (DNA): TGTGCCAGCAGCCGAGTCGGCGGGGCTGAAGCTTTCTTT.

This rearrangement joins TRBV5-6 to TRBJ1-1, with 7 bases identical to TRBD1. The V and J ends lost 4 bases and 8 bases, in that order; junction bases with no gene match: 8. This CDR3 spans 13 amino acids. Per the germline V gene, CDR1 is SGHDT and CDR2 is YYEEEE. The CDR3 region has the DNA TGTGCCAGCAGCATGCTGCCGGGACAGGAAGCTTTCTTT. It encodes CASSMLPGQEAFF.

This chain joins TRBV19 and TRBJ2-1, with D possibly being TRBD2 (5 bases). CDR3 length: 15 residues. The V end was cut by 7 bases, the J end by 0 bases, with 13 bases between. In germline, CDR1 is LNHDA, CDR2 SQIVND (reference sequence). CDR3 amino acids: CASTVAPSSYNEQFF. CDR3 DNA: TGTGCCAGTACTGTAGCGCCAAGCTCCTACAATGAGCAGTTCTTC.

This clone was counted a few times. This CDR3 reads CASSQVEGGGYTF. In nucleotides, the CDR3 is TGTGCCAGCAGCCAAGTGGAGGGAGGTGGCTACACCTTC. This sequence joins TRBV14 and TRBJ1-2, with no clear D. The ends were cut back, 1 base at V and 7 bases at J, with 10 bases in the middle. This CDR3 spans 13 amino acids. Germline V CDR1 and CDR2: SGHDN, FVKESK.

CDR3 DNA sequence: TGTGCCAGCAGTGACTCGTTTCGTAACAGCTCCTACGAGCAGTACTTC. Residues: CASSDSFRNSSYEQYF. The chain joins TRBV6-4 to TRBJ2-7; unclear D gene. The CDR3 consists of 16 residues. The V and J ends lost 0 bases and 0 bases respectively, with 12 bases between them. Germline-derived CDR1 and CDR2 are MRHNA and SNTAGT.

J is TRBJ2-7 and V is TRBV27; weak D call: TRBD2 (5 bases). Germline CDR1 is MNHEY and CDR2 is SMNVEV (reference sequence). The CDR3 is made up of 14 amino acids. Between the trimmed V and J ends, which lost 5 bases and 2 bases, there was a span of 13 bases. The CDR3 region is CASSPRTAAYEQYF. CDR3 DNA sequence: TGTGCCAGCAGTCCTAGGACTGCCGCCTACGAGCAGTACTTC.

V and J are TRBV27 and TRBJ2-1; 7 nucleotides line up with TRBD2. The CDR3 loop spans 15 amino acids. The germline CDR1 and CDR2 sequences are MNHEY and SMNVEV (reference sequence). Unmatched junction bases numbered 6, after V lost 3 bases and J lost 4 bases. In DNA form, the CDR3 reads TGTGCCAGCAGTTTGGATGCAGCGGGATACAATGAGCAGTTCTTC. It translates to CASSLDAAGYNEQFF.

This sequence joins TRBV7-8 and TRBJ2-1, with TRBD1 identical over 7 bases. Germline lookup yields CDR1 SGHVS and CDR2 FQNEAQ. V gave up 5 bases and J gave up 7 bases; unmatched junction bases: 5. The CDR3 covers 13 residues. CDR3 amino acids: CASSRGLWNEQFF. The CDR3 DNA reads as TGTGCCAGCAGCAGGGGGCTGTGGAATGAGCAGTTCTTC.

This clone showed up just a few times. The chain combines TRBV28 with TRBJ1-3, with D possibly TRBD1 on 5 matching bases. The V gene's germline CDR1 is MDHEN and CDR2 SYDVKM. V was cut by 5 bases and J by 3 bases, with 11 bases left in between. This CDR3 region has 14 residues. CDR3 sequence (DNA): TGTGCCAGCAGTCCCGACAGCCTTGGAAACACCATATATTTT. It is translated as CASSPDSLGNTIYF.

This rearrangement joins TRBV7-9 to TRBJ2-1, with D possibly being TRBD2 (5 bases). CDR3 size: 18 residues. Germline V gene lookup returns CDR1 SEHNR and CDR2 FQNEAQ (reference sequence). The ends were cut back, 2 bases at V and 0 bases at J, with 17 bases in the middle. The DNA for the CDR3 is TGTGCCAGCAGCTTACCCCTCCGGACTCTGAGCTCCTACAATGAGCAGTTCTTC. The encoded protein is CASSLPLRTLSSYNEQFF. Supplemented by reference TRBV7-9 and TRBJ2-1, the full variable domain reads DTGVSQNPRHKITKRGQNVTFRCDPISEHNRLYWYRQTLGQGPEFLTYFQNEAQLEKSRLLSDRFSAERPKGSFSTLEIQRTEQGDSAMYLCASSLPLRTLSSYNEQFFGPGTRLTVL.

This chain connects TRBV5-4 to TRBJ1-6; D not resolved. Germline lookup yields CDR1 SGHNT and CDR2 YYREEE (reference sequence). The CDR3 totals 12 residues. V lost 2 bases to trimming and J lost 8 bases, with 5 bases between them. CDR3 sequence: CASSFFDSPLHF. The CDR3 coding sequence is TGTGCCAGCAGCTTTTTCGATTCACCCCTCCACTTT. Looking up the rest from reference TRBV5-4 and TRBJ1-6 gives the full variable domain: ETGVTQSPTHLIKTRGQQVTLRCSSQSGHNTVSWYQQALGQGPQFIFQYYREEENGRGNFPPRFSGLQFPNYSSELNVNALELDDSALYLCASSFFDSPLHFGNGTRLTVT.

The gene calls are TRBV2 and TRBJ2-3; 16 bases align to TRBD2. CDR1 is SNHLY, CDR2 FYNNEI, per germline. The CDR3 length is 16 residues. Trimming at V came to 7 bases and at J to 6 bases, leaving 7 bases not matched to a gene. DNA for the CDR3: TGTGCCAGCACACTAAAGGGACTAGCGGGAGGGGATACGCAGTATTTT. Translated, it gives CASTLKGLAGGDTQYF.

Sample share makes this clone large. The V call is TRBV30, the J call TRBJ1-1; D gene unclear. Germline loops: CDR1 GTSNPN, CDR2 SVGIG (reference sequence). Trimming shortened V by 5 bases and J by 1 base, and 5 bases separated the two germline ends. The CDR3 is 11 residues long. CDR3 nucleotide sequence: TGTGCCTGGCTCAGGAACACTGAAGCTTTCTTT. It is translated as CAWLRNTEAFF.

The V and J genes are TRBV28 and TRBJ1-4, with 11 bases identical to TRBD1. Unmatched junction bases numbered 15, after V lost 3 bases and J lost 6 bases. CDR3 length: 19 amino acids. CDR1 MDHEN and CDR2 SYDVKM come from the germline V gene. CDR3 in DNA: TGTGCCAGCAGTTTTTGGTCGGACAGGGGGCGTCGAGATCATGAAAAACTGTTTTTT. This codes for CASSFWSDRGRRDHEKLFF.

The J gene is TRBJ1-3, the V gene TRBV5-1; 8 nucleotides match TRBD1. The CDR3 contains 17 residues. V gave up 2 bases and J gave up 4 bases; unmatched junction bases: 11. CDR1 and CDR2 from the germline V gene are SGHRS and YFSETQ. This CDR3 reads CASSLVPQGAEGNTIYF. The CDR3 nucleotides read TGCGCCAGCAGCTTAGTACCTCAGGGGGCTGAAGGAAACACCATATATTTT.

This chain links TRBV10-3 with TRBJ2-1, with 8 positions matching TRBD2. The CDR3 sequence is 14 residues long. Germline V gives CDR1 ENHRY, CDR2 SYGVKD. V gave up 8 bases and J gave up 4 bases; unmatched junction bases: 7. The CDR3 DNA reads TGTGCCATCCCGGGAGCGGGGGCTTACAATGAGCAGTTCTTC. Its protein product is CAIPGAGAYNEQFF.

The V call is TRBV28, the J call TRBJ2-7; D is perhaps TRBD1 (6 bases). With 3 bases removed from V and 2 bases from J, the gap between germline ends came to 11 bases. The CDR3 totals 14 residues. Germline CDR1 reads MDHEN; CDR2 reads SYDVKM. The CDR3 nucleotides are TGTGCCAGCAGTTTCGGAGGACAGCCCTACGAGCAGTACTTC. This translates into CASSFGGQPYEQYF.

The rearrangement uses TRBV7-6 and TRBJ2-3; 10 positions match TRBD2. The junction had 8 bases not matched to a gene; V was cut back by 2 bases and J by 0 bases. This CDR3 has 18 residues. Germline values: CDR1 SGHVS, CDR2 FNYEAQ. Here the CDR3 reads CASSLLASGRYSTDTQYF. CDR3 coding DNA: TGTGCCAGCAGCTTATTGGCTAGCGGGAGATATAGCACAGATACGCAGTATTTT.

The J gene is TRBJ1-4, the V gene TRBV19; TRBD1 might be the D (5 bases). V was pared by 7 bases and J by 4 bases, with 16 bases between. This CDR3 region has 15 residues. CDR1 and CDR2 from the germline V gene are LNHDA and SQIVND (reference sequence). The CDR3 coding sequence is TGTGCCAGTACTCTATTCGGGGGAGGTAATGAAAAACTGTTTTTT. As protein: CASTLFGGGNEKLFF.